Shown below are 24 T cell receptor beta chains from a single sample sequenced in a study of identical twins. TCRdb reprocessed the 5' RACE reads via MiXCR and lists one record per CDR3 protein. The table records about 730,000 distinct CDR3 sequences, around 20% of them present only once. The data also belong to a second study, concerning T cells expressing NK-cell markers.

The sample taken for sequencing was PBMCs. The receptors shown here come from a woman younger than 35 in good health.

This chain connects TRBV11-2 to TRBJ2-7, with TRBD1 as a possible D gene (6 bases). This CDR3 region has 15 residues. CDR1 is SGHAT and CDR2 is FQNNGV in the germline V gene. V lost 1 base, J lost 2 bases, and 12 bases lay in between. DNA for the CDR3: TGTGCCAGCAGCTTAGTTGTCAGGGGCCCCTACGAGCAGTACTTC. It yields the protein CASSLVVRGPYEQYF.

The V call is TRBV5-1, the J call TRBJ2-3; no clear D gene. The CDR3 has 14 amino acids. Germline lookup yields CDR1 SGHRS and CDR2 YFSETQ. V was shortened by 1 base and J by 4 bases, with 10 bases between the two germline ends. The CDR3 loop is CASSLTLAADTQYF. As DNA, the CDR3 is TGCGCCAGCAGCTTGACCCTGGCAGCAGATACGCAGTATTTT.

The chain carries TRBV7-6 and TRBJ2-7; 8 nucleotides agree with TRBD1. The germline V gene encodes CDR1 SGHVS and CDR2 FNYEAQ. CDR3 length equals 16 residues. Trimming at V came to 5 bases and at J to 4 bases, leaving 13 bases not matched to a gene. CDR3 nucleotide sequence: TGTGCCAGCAGCCAGCCCCCGGACAGGGCGGGATACGAGCAGTACTTC. Translation gives CASSQPPDRAGYEQYF. Filled out from reference TRBV7-6 and TRBJ2-7, the complete variable domain reads GAGVSQSPRYKVTKRGQDVALRCDPISGHVSLYWYRQALGQGPEFLTYFNYEAQQDKSGLPNDRFSAERPEGSISTLTIQRTEQRDSAMYRCASSQPPDRAGYEQYFGPGTRLTVT.

This chain joins TRBV11-1 and TRBJ2-6; TRBD1 aligns across 8 bases. This CDR3 has 18 residues. The V and J ends lost 5 bases and 0 bases, in that order; junction bases with no gene match: 9. Germline lookup yields CDR1 SGHAT and CDR2 FQDESV (reference sequence). The CDR3 region has the DNA TGTGCCAGCAGCACCAACCGACAGGGGAGCTCTGGGGCCAACGTCCTGACTTTC. Amino acids: CASSTNRQGSSGANVLTF. Full variable domain (missing parts from reference TRBV11-1 and TRBJ2-6): EAEVAQSPRYKITEKSQAVAFWCDPISGHATLYWYRQILGQGPELLVQFQDESVVDDSQLPKDRFSAERLKGVDSTLKIQPAELGDSAMYLCASSTNRQGSSGANVLTFGAGSRLTVL.

The chain recombines TRBV3-1 with TRBJ2-3; D not certain. The length of the CDR3 is 12 residues. V lost 3 bases, J lost 2 bases, and 3 bases lay in between. Germline V lookup: CDR1 LGHDT, CDR2 YNNKEL (reference sequence). The DNA of the CDR3 is TGTGCCAGCAGCCAGCACACAGATACGCAGTATTTT. Its protein product is CASSQHTDTQYF.

This clonotype came up a few times. The chain employs TRBV10-2 and TRBJ2-1, with TRBD2 matching 10 bases. J lost 7 bases, V lost 2 bases, and 8 bases had no gene match. Germline loops: CDR1 WSHSY, CDR2 SAAADI. The CDR3 runs 16 residues. For the CDR3, the DNA is TGCGCCAGCAGTGAGCCCCATAAACTAGCGGGGAATGAGCAGTTCTTC. Protein product: CASSEPHKLAGNEQFF.

A few counts support this clonotype. The chain uses TRBV7-9 and TRBJ1-6; unclear D gene. The CDR3 totals 16 residues. Trimming cost V 1 base and J 3 bases, with 10 bases left between them. Germline V CDR1 and CDR2: SEHNR, FQNEAQ (reference sequence). The CDR3 spells CASSLDNPSYNSPLHF. CDR3 in DNA: TGTGCCAGCAGCTTAGATAACCCGAGCTATAATTCACCCCTCCACTTT.

This clonotype was recorded many times. J is TRBJ1-2 and V is TRBV12-3 or TRBV12-4; 9 bases map to TRBD1. Unmatched junction bases numbered 10, after V lost 5 bases and J lost 9 bases. CDR3 length: 14 amino acids. CDR3 nucleotides: TGTGCCAGCAGTCCGAGGACAGGGGAGGCTAGCTACACCTTC. Translated: CASSPRTGEASYTF.

In its sample, this clonotype was seen a few times. The chain carries TRBV20-1 and TRBJ2-1, with 10 bases matching TRBD2. Germline values: CDR1 DFQATT, CDR2 SNEGSKA (reference sequence). The CDR3 covers 15 residues. V shed 0 bases and J 2 bases; nucleotides not matched to a gene: 1. The CDR3 nucleotides are TGCAGTGCTAGAGATAGCGGGGGGCCCTACAATGAGCAGTTCTTC. It encodes CSARDSGGPYNEQFF.

The J gene is TRBJ2-1, the V gene TRBV20-1; D is undetermined. Trimming removed 4 bases at V and 8 bases at J, with 12 bases between. This CDR3 is built from 12 residues. Germline V gives CDR1 DFQATT, CDR2 SNEGSKA (reference sequence). In nucleotides, the CDR3 is TGCAGTGCTAAAGGCCCCATCGATGAGCAGTTCTTC. Translated: CSAKGPIDEQFF.

Of note for this clonotype: One junction end disagrees with the germline gene, perhaps due to a read error. V usage is TRBV6-6 and J usage is TRBJ2-1; 8 bases match TRBD2. The germline V gene encodes CDR1 MNHNY and CDR2 SVGAGI (reference sequence). There are 12 residues in the CDR3. CDR3 DNA sequence: TGTGCCACCTGGGGGGGCGGGGGGATTATCCAGTTC. It specifies CATWGGGGIIQF.

V is TRBV20-1 and J is TRBJ2-5; perhaps TRBD2 as D (6 bases). The V gene lost 5 bases and the J gene lost 4 bases, with 23 bases spanning the gap. The CDR3 consists of 16 residues. Germline CDR1 DFQATT, CDR2 SNEGSKA (reference sequence). The CDR3 nucleotides read TGCAGTGCTTCCAACACACCGGGACTTAGAGGAGAGACCCAGTACTTC. It translates to CSASNTPGLRGETQYF.

The chain recombines TRBV6-2 or TRBV6-3 with TRBJ2-7, with TRBD1 as a possible D gene (6 bases). The CDR3 runs to 14 residues. The V gene's germline CDR1 is MNHEY and CDR2 SVGEGT. V was shortened by 7 bases and J by 0 bases, with 13 bases between the two germline ends. For the CDR3, the DNA is TGTGCCAGCACTCTACAGGGCGTCTCCTACGAGCAGTACTTC. Its translation: CASTLQGVSYEQYF.

This clonotype came up once. The chain recombines TRBV18 with TRBJ1-1; D not certain. Germline CDR1 KGHSH, CDR2 LQKENI. This CDR3 has 13 residues. V dropped 6 bases and J dropped 8 bases, with 16 bases sitting between them. The CDR3 sequence is CASSGPLTQEAFF. The CDR3 bases are TGTGCCAGCTCCGGCCCCCTAACTCAGGAAGCTTTCTTT. The whole variable domain, filled in from reference TRBV18 and TRBJ1-1, reads NAGVMQNPRHLVRRRGQEARLRCSPMKGHSHVYWYRQLPEEGLKFMVYLQKENIIDESGMPKERFSAEFPKEGPSILRIQQVVRGDSAAYFCASSGPLTQEAFFGQGTRLTVV.

This chain connects TRBV7-2 to TRBJ2-7, with 11 bases that match TRBD2. Germline CDR1 and CDR2: SGHTA and FQGNSA. The junction had 10 bases not matched to a gene; V was cut back by 2 bases and J by 7 bases. The CDR3 is 16 residues long. The CDR3 DNA reads TGTGCCAGCAGCTTACTAGCGGGAGGATCGAGGGGGGAGCAGTACTTC. Residues: CASSLLAGGSRGEQYF.

Only a few counts were recorded for this clonotype. V gene TRBV20-1 combines with J gene TRBJ2-5, with 12 bases lining up with TRBD2. Germline V gives CDR1 DFQATT, CDR2 SNEGSKA (reference sequence). J gave up 5 bases and V 7 bases, and 8 bases lay outside the gene matches. The CDR3 runs to 14 residues. The CDR3 reads CSGLAGGLGETQYF. DNA of the CDR3: TGCAGTGGCCTAGCGGGGGGGCTCGGGGAGACCCAGTACTTC.

This clonotype has at least ten counts. The chain has TRBV20-1 and TRBJ1-5, with D maybe TRBD1 (6 bases). The CDR3 sequence is 12 residues long. Germline V gives CDR1 DFQATT, CDR2 SNEGSKA (reference sequence). The CDR3 region is CSGGQGNQPQHF. In nucleotides, the CDR3 is TGCAGCGGGGGGCAGGGCAATCAGCCCCAGCATTTT.

The chain carries TRBV5-1 and TRBJ1-2; perhaps TRBD1 as D (6 bases). The length of the CDR3 is 13 residues. V gave up 4 bases and J gave up 7 bases, with 14 bases separating them. Germline V CDR1 and CDR2: SGHRS, YFSETQ. CDR3 sequence: CASSVNRVLGYTF. The CDR3 DNA follows: TGCGCCAGCAGCGTCAACAGGGTACTTGGCTACACCTTC.

The CDR3 DNA reads as TGTGCCTGGAGCGTGTCCCCAGCGGATACGCAGTATTTT. The encoded protein is CAWSVSPADTQYF. This chain links TRBV30 with TRBJ2-3; D unresolved. The V gene's germline CDR1 is GTSNPN and CDR2 SVGIG (reference sequence). The CDR3 length is 13 residues. V was clipped by 3 bases and J by 6 bases, with 13 bases between them.

This clonotype was seen a few times. The chain couples TRBV29-1 to TRBJ2-1; 7 bases are a match to TRBD2. V lost 2 bases to trimming and J lost 7 bases; unmatched junction nucleotides: 11. Germline V lookup: CDR1 SQVTM, CDR2 ANQGSEA. The CDR3 runs 15 residues. CDR3 nucleotide sequence: TGCAGCGTTGAACCCGGGGGGACTGTGTGGAATGAGCAGTTCTTC. Protein: CSVEPGGTVWNEQFF.

The rearrangement links TRBV20-1 to TRBJ2-1, with 8 positions matching TRBD2. Germline lookup yields CDR1 DFQATT and CDR2 SNEGSKA (reference sequence). CDR3 size: 16 residues. With V trimmed by 2 bases and J by 4 bases, 10 bases remained unmatched. This chain's CDR3 is CSARPPTAGAYNEQFF. The CDR3 DNA reads as TGCAGTGCTAGACCCCCTACAGCGGGAGCTTACAATGAGCAGTTCTTC.

This sequence joins TRBV15 and TRBJ2-1; D remains unclear. Trimming pared 4 bases from V and 8 bases from J, leaving 18 bases between. CDR3 length: 15 amino acids. Germline V CDR1 and CDR2: LNHNV, YYDKDF (reference sequence). The CDR3 is CATSKELLNRDEQFF. CDR3 DNA sequence: TGTGCCACCAGCAAGGAGCTACTTAATAGGGATGAGCAGTTCTTC. The entire variable domain, with the rest obtained from reference TRBV15 and TRBJ2-1, is as follows: DAMVIQNPRYQVTQFGKPVTLSCSQTLNHNVMYWYQQKSSQAPKLLFHYYDKDFNNEADTPDNFQSRRPNTSFCFLDIRSPGLGDTAMYLCATSKELLNRDEQFFGPGTRLTVL.

This clonotype was seen many times. The V call is TRBV5-1, the J call TRBJ2-7; 8 positions match TRBD1. Germline V gene data show CDR1 as SGHRS and CDR2 as YFSETQ. V lost 4 bases and J lost 1; bases outside the gene matches: 7. The CDR3 is made up of 15 amino acids. The chain's CDR3 is CASSAGQGRSYEQYF. CDR3 DNA sequence: TGCGCCAGCAGCGCAGGACAGGGAAGATCCTACGAGCAGTACTTC.

This clonotype has a handful of counts. This rearrangement joins TRBV10-2 to TRBJ2-1; 10 bases agree with TRBD2. Germline V gene data show CDR1 as WSHSY and CDR2 as SAAADI. V lost 10 bases, J lost 6 bases, and 6 bases stayed unmatched. The CDR3 loop spans 13 amino acids. The CDR3 nucleotides read TGCGCCACCCGGACTAGCGGATCCAATGAGCAGTTCTTC. Protein sequence: CATRTSGSNEQFF.